What follows are 7 T cell receptor beta chains derived from one specimen sequenced in a study of T-cell reconstitution after alpha-beta-depleted transplantation in children. Preparation of the TCRbeta library involved a method that used unique molecular identifiers. Each CDR3 protein is one row after TCRdb ran MiXCR on the PCR reads. The table has about 500,000 distinct CDR3 sequences, over 10% seen once. The sequencing here drew on PBMCs, mostly from graft donor cells, taken 180 days after TCRalphabeta/CD19-depleted stem cell transplant. The receptors stem from a female patient younger than 10 who had a stem cell transplant for aplastic anemia, so the T cells may come from the graft donor.

This clonotype was picked up many times. The rearrangement links TRBV7-2 to TRBJ1-4; D unclear. Trimming left V 6 bases short and J 8 bases short, with 13 bases between. The V gene's germline CDR1 is SGHTA and CDR2 FQGNSA. The CDR3 spans 13 residues. As DNA, the CDR3 is TGTGCCAGCAGTCGATCACTATACGAAAAACTGTTTTTT. Its protein product is CASSRSLYEKLFF.

Only a few counts were recorded for this clonotype. The chain combines TRBV28 with TRBJ2-3; 9 bases are shared with TRBD2. The CDR3 consists of 18 residues. Unmatched junction bases numbered 15, after V lost 5 bases and J lost 3 bases. Germline V gene data show CDR1 as MDHEN and CDR2 as SYDVKM. CDR3 protein: CASSVARVAGVRTDTQYF. The CDR3 bases are TGTGCCAGCAGTGTAGCGCGGGTAGCGGGAGTTCGGACAGATACGCAGTATTTT.

The gene calls are TRBV29-1 and TRBJ2-3; D is possibly TRBD2 (5 bases). Trimming took off 3 bases at V and 0 bases at J, with 7 bases between the two ends. This CDR3 is 13 amino acids long. CDR1 is SQVTM and CDR2 is ANQGSEA in the germline V gene. The CDR3 protein is CSVDGGSTDTQYF. The CDR3 DNA reads as TGCAGCGTTGACGGCGGGAGCACAGATACGCAGTATTTT.

This clonotype was observed a handful of times. V and J are TRBV27 and TRBJ1-6; weak D call: TRBD1 (5 bases). Per germline, CDR1 MNHEY and CDR2 SMNVEV (reference sequence). Trimming cost V 3 bases and J 0 bases, with 15 bases left between them. The CDR3 is 18 amino acids. CDR3 loop: CASSLAGTLSSYNSPLHF. CDR3 nucleotide sequence: TGTGCCAGCAGTTTGGCGGGGACGCTAAGCTCCTATAATTCACCCCTCCACTTT.

The genes are TRBV28 and TRBJ2-1, with D possibly matching TRBD2 (6 bases). This CDR3 is built from 20 residues. CDR1 and CDR2 (germline): MDHEN, SYDVKM. The V and J ends lost 3 bases and 0 bases respectively, with 24 bases between them. Here the CDR3 DNA reads TGTGCCAGCAGTTTCGAGTGGGGCGCACCGGGACTCAGCTCCTACAATGAGCAGTTCTTC. Translating gives CASSFEWGAPGLSSYNEQFF.

The chain is built from TRBV12-3 or TRBV12-4 and TRBJ2-3, with D hard to call. V lost 5 bases to trimming and J lost 7 bases, with 7 bases between them. This CDR3 comprises 11 residues. The CDR3 sequence is CASSPSNTQYF. As DNA, the CDR3 is TGTGCCAGCAGTCCCTCGAATACGCAGTATTTT.

This sequence joins TRBV12-3 or TRBV12-4 and TRBJ1-5, with no clear D. V was pared by 3 bases and J by 7 bases, with 13 bases between. CDR3 length equals 14 residues. The CDR3 DNA reads as TGTGCCAGCAGTTTTAGAACTCCCGGCCAGCCCCAGCATTTT. It translates to CASSFRTPGQPQHF.